The source of this TCR beta chain is a study of blood T cell repertoires in COVID-19. Looking at the study overall: The analysed material was cDNA or gDNA that came from T cells, B-cell-depleted T cells, or PBMCs.

Everyone who took part was 18 to 89 years old, and they came from about two dozen US areas. The CDR3 is 14 residues long. V gave up 8 bases and J gave up 2 bases, with 16 bases separating them. Germline V lookup: CDR1 GTSNPN, CDR2 SVGIG (reference sequence). As originally analysed: Reference gene primer amplification in the assay estimated nucleated cell counts. Measured with immunoSEQ multiplex PCR; TCRdb has only the in-frame clones, and not every one. V and J calls and clone size are those listed in that table; D and trimming were worked out from the DNA. The table shows about 270,000 clones, with around 87% occurring only once.

The chain carries TRBV30 and TRBJ1-3, with no clear D. This sequence originates from a woman between 18 and 29 years old who had recovered from COVID-19. Input material: PBMCs or T cells enriched from blood (not recorded which). The CDR3 region is CAGRGREAGNTIYF. The CDR3 nucleotides are TGTGCCGGCCGCGGCAGAGAAGCTGGAAACACCATATATTTT.